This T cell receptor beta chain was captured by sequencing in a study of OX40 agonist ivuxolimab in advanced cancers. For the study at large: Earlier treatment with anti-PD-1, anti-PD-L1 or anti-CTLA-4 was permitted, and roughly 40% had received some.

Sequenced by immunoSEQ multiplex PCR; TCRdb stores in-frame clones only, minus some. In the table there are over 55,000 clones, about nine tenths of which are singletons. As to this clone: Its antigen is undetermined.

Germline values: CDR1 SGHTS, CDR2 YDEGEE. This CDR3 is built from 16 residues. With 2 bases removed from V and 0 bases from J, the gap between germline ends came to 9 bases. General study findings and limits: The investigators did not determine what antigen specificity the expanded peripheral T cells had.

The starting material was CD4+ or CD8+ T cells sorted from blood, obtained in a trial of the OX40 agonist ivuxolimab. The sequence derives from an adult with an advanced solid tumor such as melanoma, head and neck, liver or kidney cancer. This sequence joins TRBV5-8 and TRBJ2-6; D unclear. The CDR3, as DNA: TGTGCCAGCAGCTTTAATCTGCGCTCTGGGGCCAACGTCCTGACTTTC. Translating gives CASSFNLRSGANVLTF.